This TCR beta chain is from a study of blood T cell repertoires in COVID-19. As for the study in general: The cDNA or gDNA used as material had been derived from T cells, B-cell-depleted T cells, or PBMCs.

Germline assignment: CDR1 SNHLY and CDR2 FYNNEI. The CDR3 covers 14 residues. The junction had 12 bases not matched to a gene; V was cut back by 8 bases and J by 7 bases. Patients from Seattle were sampled longitudinally, starting during active infection. In the source study's methods: By means of reference gene primer amplification, nucleated cell counts were estimated. Sequenced by immunoSEQ multiplex PCR; TCRdb stores in-frame clones only, minus some. V and J calls and clone size follow that table, whereas D and trimming were derived from the DNA. The repertoire holds around 360,000 clones, with around 87% as singletons. The count of this clone is one.

The gene calls are TRBV2 and TRBJ2-7; TRBD2 matches 9 bases. Sequenced material: peripheral blood. The TCR originated in a woman in her twenties or thirties with COVID-19, enrolled during active disease. CDR3 protein: CASAGGRGGWEQYF. The DNA for the CDR3 is TGTGCCAGCGCAGGCGGGAGGGGCGGTTGGGAGCAGTACTTC.